This T cell receptor beta chain came from a study of identical twins. The donors were all healthy and Caucasian. This CDR3 spans 14 amino acids. V shed 1 base and J shed 0 bases, with 6 bases lying between them. Germline CDR1 reads MNHNS; CDR2 reads SASEGT. TCRdb called the 5' RACE reads again in MiXCR, with one record for every CDR3 protein. The sample includes 450,000 to 600,000 distinct CDR3 sequences, approximately 20% of them seen just once. This clonotype was observed a handful of times. The antigen is undetermined. Findings and limits, study-wide: Beta out-of-frame twin sharing showed a weaker excess.

Another study also made use of these data, one on yellow fever vaccine responses in identical twins.

The chain is built from TRBV6-1 and TRBJ1-1; a weak D match, TRBD1 (5 bases). Sequencing was done on a sample of CD4+ T cells sorted from blood. This clonotype originated in a woman aged 18-29 years in good health. DNA for the CDR3: TGTGCCAGCAGTGAAGACAGGTTGAACACTGAAGCTTTCTTT. Translating gives CASSEDRLNTEAFF.